A single sample gave rise to the 22 T cell receptor beta chains below, sequenced in a study of T-cell memory formation after mild COVID-19. Each CDR3 protein is one row after TCRdb ran MiXCR on the 5' RACE reads. Among 300,000 to 400,000 distinct CDR3 sequences listed, over 25% were seen once. The sequencing input was PBMCs or a T cell subset sorted from them (not recorded which). These receptors originate from an adult woman who had mild COVID-19 (a few samples of this study predate the infection). Cell type and time point are not known.

This clonotype showed up just a few times. The gene calls are TRBV11-2 and TRBJ2-1; D gene uncertain. Germline loops: CDR1 SGHAT, CDR2 FQNNGV. This CDR3 has 15 amino acids. The V gene lost 1 base and the J gene lost 2 bases, with 9 bases spanning the gap. DNA for the CDR3: TGTGCCAGCAGCTTAGCAGCCCTACCCTACAATGAGCAGTTCTTC. It codes for CASSLAALPYNEQFF. Full variable domain (rest looked up from reference TRBV11-2 and TRBJ2-1): EAGVAQSPRYKIIEKRQSVAFWCNPISGHATLYWYQQILGQGPKLLIQFQNNGVVDDSQLPKDRFSAERLKGVDSTLKIQPAKLEDSAVYLCASSLAALPYNEQFFGPGTRLTVL.

V gene TRBV6-2 or TRBV6-3 combines with J gene TRBJ2-1, with TRBD2 identical over 9 bases. Germline V gives CDR1 MNHEY, CDR2 SVGEGT. V was clipped by 2 bases and J by 0 bases; unmatched bases: 8. The CDR3 consists of 18 residues. Here the CDR3 reads CASSYDFSGRSSYNEQFF. The DNA of the CDR3 is TGTGCCAGCAGTTACGATTTTAGCGGGAGAAGCTCCTACAATGAGCAGTTCTTC.

The J gene is TRBJ1-4, the V gene TRBV4-1, with D hard to call. The CDR3 loop spans 13 amino acids. Germline V CDR1 and CDR2: MGHRA, YSYEKL. Trimming took 1 base from V and 8 from J, leaving 8 bases between them. Written as DNA, the CDR3 is TGCGCCAGCAGCCAAGTTGTGCGGGAAAAACTGTTTTTT. Amino acid sequence: CASSQVVREKLFF.

This chain joins TRBV7-2 and TRBJ2-1; D possibly matches TRBD1 or TRBD2 (5 bases each). With 1 base removed from V and 11 bases from J, the gap between germline ends came to 15 bases. The germline V gene encodes CDR1 SGHTA and CDR2 FQGNSA. The CDR3 contains 14 residues. Here the CDR3 DNA reads TGTGCCAGCAGCTTAGATCAGGGAGCTCTTAAGCAGTTCTTC. The encoded protein is CASSLDQGALKQFF.

This clonotype was seen a handful of times. CDR3 residues: CASSSGQAAEAFF. The CDR3 bases are TGTGCCAGCAGTTCGGGACAGGCGGCCGAAGCTTTCTTT. This chain joins TRBV12-3 or TRBV12-4 and TRBJ1-1, with 8 bases aligning to TRBD1. The CDR3 runs 13 residues. The V and J ends lost 4 bases and 8 bases, in that order; junction bases with no gene match: 6.

This clonotype was counted only a few times. The CDR3 DNA sequence: TGTGCCAGCAGCTTAATAGCGGGTCGTCTCGAGACCCAGTACTTC. Its protein is CASSLIAGRLETQYF. The chain links TRBV7-8 to TRBJ2-5; 7 positions agree with TRBD2. V was pared by 2 bases and J by 5 bases, with 8 bases of the junction left unmatched. The CDR3 runs to 15 residues. Germline V gene data show CDR1 as SGHVS and CDR2 as FQNEAQ.

The rearrangement joins TRBV6-5 to TRBJ2-5; D uncertain. Germline V gene lookup returns CDR1 MNHEY and CDR2 SVGAGI. CDR3 length: 13 residues. Trimming took off 2 bases at V and 1 base at J, with 5 bases between the two ends. CDR3 amino acids: CASSYRVQETQYF. CDR3 DNA sequence: TGTGCCAGCAGTTACAGGGTCCAAGAGACCCAGTACTTC.

The gene calls are TRBV7-2 and TRBJ2-3, with 7 bases that match TRBD2. Germline CDR1 reads SGHTA; CDR2 reads FQGNSA. V dropped 0 bases and J dropped 0; count of bases not matched to a gene: 9. The CDR3 is 18 residues long. The CDR3 nucleotides are TGTGCCAGCAGCTTAGCGGTGGGAGGGCCACGTAGCACAGATACGCAGTATTTT. Translation: CASSLAVGGPRSTDTQYF.

This clonotype was observed a handful of times. The J gene is TRBJ2-4, the V gene TRBV6-2 or TRBV6-3; perhaps D is TRBD1 or TRBD2 (5 bases each). In germline, CDR1 is MNHEY, CDR2 SVGEGT. There are 20 residues in the CDR3. V lost 0 bases and J lost 0, with 21 bases in between. The CDR3 region has the DNA TGTGCCAGCAGTTACTCGAGGGGCCTTCGCCCCGGAATAGCCAAAAACATTCAGTACTTC. Amino acid sequence: CASSYSRGLRPGIAKNIQYF.

The chain recombines TRBV20-1 with TRBJ1-1, with D unresolved. Trimming removed 5 bases at V and 1 base at J, with 17 bases between. The CDR3 length is 15 residues. In germline, CDR1 is DFQATT, CDR2 SNEGSKA (reference sequence). This CDR3 is CSAPSPRRSNTEAFF. CDR3 in DNA: TGCAGTGCTCCCTCCCCCAGGCGGTCGAACACTGAAGCTTTCTTT.

This clonotype was recorded at least ten times. V usage is TRBV12-3 or TRBV12-4 and J usage is TRBJ2-7; TRBD1 matches 12 bases. This CDR3 spans 19 amino acids. V dropped 7 bases and J dropped 0; count of bases not matched to a gene: 16. The DNA of the CDR3 is TGTGCCAGCACCTCTTTTTTTACACAGGGACAGGGGGCCTCCTACGAGCAGTACTTC. Translating it yields CASTSFFTQGQGASYEQYF.

The chain is built from TRBV12-3 or TRBV12-4 and TRBJ1-3; perhaps TRBD1 as D (5 bases). V was trimmed by 8 bases and J by 6 bases, leaving 14 bases between them. The CDR3 is made up of 13 amino acids. CDR3 bases: TGTGCCAGCCGGGACCCCTCTCTAAACACCATATATTTT. Translating gives CASRDPSLNTIYF.

The table lists this clonotype with a few counts. V gene TRBV5-1 combines with J gene TRBJ2-3, with D possibly being TRBD2 (6 bases). CDR1 is SGHRS and CDR2 is YFSETQ in the germline V gene. Trimming removed 0 bases at V and 2 bases at J, with 10 bases between. The CDR3 is 15 residues long. The chain's CDR3 is CASSLEVADTDTQYF. CDR3 nucleotides: TGCGCCAGCAGCTTGGAAGTAGCGGACACAGATACGCAGTATTTT.

V gene TRBV27 combines with J gene TRBJ1-1; D gene ambiguous. Germline V gives CDR1 MNHEY, CDR2 SMNVEV (reference sequence). The CDR3 extends over 15 amino acids. The V end lost 5 bases, the J end lost 2 bases, and 15 bases lay between the germline ends. This chain's CDR3 is CASSSFNRVNTEAFF. The CDR3 bases are TGTGCCAGCAGTAGCTTCAACCGGGTCAACACTGAAGCTTTCTTT.

This rearrangement joins TRBV15 to TRBJ2-3, with TRBD1 matching over 10 bases. Trimming removed 6 bases from V and 5 bases from J; junction bases left unmatched: 8. The CDR3 is 15 residues long. The germline gives CDR1 LNHNV, CDR2 YYDKDF (reference sequence). This chain's CDR3 is CATRLTGGAGDTQYF. In nucleotides, the CDR3 is TGTGCCACCAGATTGACAGGGGGCGCTGGAGATACGCAGTATTTT.

J is TRBJ2-1 and V is TRBV7-3; D gene uncertain. CDR1 is SGHTA, CDR2 FQGTGA, per germline. The CDR3 spans 11 residues. The V end lost 5 bases, the J end lost 11 bases, and 10 bases lay between the germline ends. CDR3 nucleotide sequence: TGTGCCAGCAGCGTAGAAGGCAAGCAGTTCTTC. Protein: CASSVEGKQFF. The whole variable domain, remainder taken from reference TRBV7-3 and TRBJ2-1, is GAGVSQTPSNKVTEKGKYVELRCDPISGHTALYWYRQSLGQGPEFLIYFQGTGAADDSGLPNDRFFAVRPEGSVSTLKIQRTERGDSAVYLCASSVEGKQFFGPGTRLTVL.

This clonotype was detected a few times. The chain recombines TRBV18 with TRBJ2-5; possibly TRBD1 for D (6 bases). Germline values: CDR1 KGHSH, CDR2 LQKENI. The CDR3 contains 14 residues. V was pared by 2 bases and J by 5 bases, with 12 bases between. For the CDR3, the DNA is TGTGCCAGCTCACCAATCAGGGGACGGGAGACCCAGTACTTC. Amino acid sequence: CASSPIRGRETQYF.

The chain combines TRBV4-2 with TRBJ2-4, with a weak D call TRBD1 (5 bases). Between the trimmed V and J ends, which lost 10 bases and 7 bases, there was a span of 20 bases. Germline V lookup: CDR1 LGHNA, CDR2 YNFKEQ. The CDR3 length is 14 residues. CDR3 nucleotide sequence: TGTGCCACCTCCAAAGGGGCAGTCGGTAACATTCAGTACTTC. It encodes CATSKGAVGNIQYF.

The chain links TRBV7-9 to TRBJ1-4; D uncertain. This CDR3 has 12 amino acids. Germline values: CDR1 SEHNR, CDR2 FQNEAQ (reference sequence). V was clipped by 5 bases and J by 3 bases, with 4 bases between them. CDR3 protein: CASSHPNEKLFF. In DNA, the CDR3 is TGTGCCAGCAGCCACCCTAATGAAAAACTGTTTTTT.

The CDR3 reads CASSGPGTIDEKLFF. The CDR3 DNA follows: TGTGCCAGCTCAGGTCCCGGGACGATAGACGAAAAACTGTTTTTT. The chain recombines TRBV18 with TRBJ1-4, with a possible D match to TRBD1 (5 bases). The CDR3 totals 15 residues. Trimming shortened V by 5 bases and J by 8 bases, and 18 bases separated the two germline ends. Germline V gene lookup returns CDR1 KGHSH and CDR2 LQKENI.

The chain is built from TRBV2 and TRBJ2-7; no clear D. Looked up from germline, CDR1 is SNHLY and CDR2 is FYNNEI. The CDR3 is 11 residues long. Trimming took off 6 bases at V and 9 bases at J, with 12 bases between the two ends. The CDR3 coding sequence is TGTGCCAGCAGCCCATTGCAAATGCAGTACTTC. The encoded protein is CASSPLQMQYF.

The gene calls are TRBV6-4 and TRBJ1-1, with D unresolved. The CDR3 extends over 13 amino acids. V lost 3 bases to trimming and J lost 1 base, with 6 bases between them. Germline V gene sequence: CDR1 MRHNA, CDR2 SNTAGT. The CDR3 DNA reads TGTGCCAGCAGTGATCGGGAGAACACTGAAGCTTTCTTT. This sequence encodes CASSDRENTEAFF.